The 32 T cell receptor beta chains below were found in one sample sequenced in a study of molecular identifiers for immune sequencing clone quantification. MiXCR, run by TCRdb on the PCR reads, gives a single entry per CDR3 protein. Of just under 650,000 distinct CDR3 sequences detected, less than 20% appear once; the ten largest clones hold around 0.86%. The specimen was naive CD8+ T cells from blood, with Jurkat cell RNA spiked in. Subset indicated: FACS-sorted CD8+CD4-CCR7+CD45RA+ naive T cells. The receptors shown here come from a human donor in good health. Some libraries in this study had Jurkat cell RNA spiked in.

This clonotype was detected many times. Here the CDR3 DNA reads TGTGCCAGCAGTTTAGAGTGGGAGGGCCCATGGGAGCAGTACTTC. It specifies CASSLEWEGPWEQYF. The rearrangement joins TRBV27 to TRBJ2-7, with TRBD2 matching over 7 bases. V lost 2 bases to trimming and J lost 7 bases; unmatched junction nucleotides: 11. Germline V lookup: CDR1 MNHEY, CDR2 SMNVEV (reference sequence). The CDR3 runs to 15 residues.

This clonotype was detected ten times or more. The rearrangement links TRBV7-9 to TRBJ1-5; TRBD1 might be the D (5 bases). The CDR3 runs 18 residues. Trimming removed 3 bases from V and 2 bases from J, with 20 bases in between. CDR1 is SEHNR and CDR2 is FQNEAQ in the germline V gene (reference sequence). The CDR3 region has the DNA TGTGCCAGCAGCTTGGCGGCTGAATCGAGGGGACGCAATCAGCCCCAGCATTTT. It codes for CASSLAAESRGRNQPQHF.

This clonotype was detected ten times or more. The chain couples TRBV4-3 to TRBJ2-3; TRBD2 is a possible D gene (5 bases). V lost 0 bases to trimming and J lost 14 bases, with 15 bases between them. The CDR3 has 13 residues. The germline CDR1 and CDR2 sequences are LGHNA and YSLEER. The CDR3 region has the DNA TGCGCCAGCAGCCAAGACCGGGGTAGTTCGAGGTATTTT. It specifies CASSQDRGSSRYF.

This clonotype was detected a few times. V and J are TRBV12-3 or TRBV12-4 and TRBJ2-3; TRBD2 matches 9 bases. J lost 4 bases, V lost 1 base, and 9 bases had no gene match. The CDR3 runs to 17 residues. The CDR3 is CASSLVASGDLSDTQYF. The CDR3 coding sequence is TGTGCCAGCAGTTTAGTCGCTAGCGGGGACTTGTCAGATACGCAGTATTTT.

DNA for the CDR3: TGTGCCAGCAGTTACCGGGGCACCTACGAGCAGTACTTC. This gives the protein CASSYRGTYEQYF. The J gene is TRBJ2-7, the V gene TRBV28, with D possibly being TRBD1 or TRBD2 (5 bases each). V was pared by 4 bases and J by 2 bases, with 9 bases between. Germline CDR1 is MDHEN and CDR2 is SYDVKM. This CDR3 is built from 13 residues.

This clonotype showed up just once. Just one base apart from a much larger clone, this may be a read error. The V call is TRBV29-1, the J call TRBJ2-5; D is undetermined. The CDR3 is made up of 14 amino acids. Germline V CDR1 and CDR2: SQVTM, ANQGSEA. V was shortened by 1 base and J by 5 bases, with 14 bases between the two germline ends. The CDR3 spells CSVEGRALPETQYF. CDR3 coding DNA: TGCAGCGTTGAAGGAAGGGCCTTGCCGGAGACCCAGTACTTC.

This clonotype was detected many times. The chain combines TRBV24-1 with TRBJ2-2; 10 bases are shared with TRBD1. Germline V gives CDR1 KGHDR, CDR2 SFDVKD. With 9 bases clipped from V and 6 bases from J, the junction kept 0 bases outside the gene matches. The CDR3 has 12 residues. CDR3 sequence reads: CATGQGAGELFF. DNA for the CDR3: TGTGCCACCGGACAGGGGGCCGGGGAGCTGTTTTTT.

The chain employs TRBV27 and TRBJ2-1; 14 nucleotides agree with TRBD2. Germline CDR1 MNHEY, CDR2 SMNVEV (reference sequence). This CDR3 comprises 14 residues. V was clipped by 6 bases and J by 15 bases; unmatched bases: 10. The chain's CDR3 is CASSPPGLAGAGFF. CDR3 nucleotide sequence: TGTGCCAGCAGCCCACCGGGACTAGCGGGGGCGGGGTTCTTC.

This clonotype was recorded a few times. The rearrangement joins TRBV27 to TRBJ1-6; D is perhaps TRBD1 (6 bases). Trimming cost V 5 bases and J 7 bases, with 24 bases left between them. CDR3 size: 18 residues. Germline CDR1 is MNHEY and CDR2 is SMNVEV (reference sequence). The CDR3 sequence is CASSPQAVQGPGNSPLHF. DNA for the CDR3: TGTGCCAGCAGTCCTCAGGCTGTACAGGGCCCCGGAAATTCACCCCTCCACTTT.

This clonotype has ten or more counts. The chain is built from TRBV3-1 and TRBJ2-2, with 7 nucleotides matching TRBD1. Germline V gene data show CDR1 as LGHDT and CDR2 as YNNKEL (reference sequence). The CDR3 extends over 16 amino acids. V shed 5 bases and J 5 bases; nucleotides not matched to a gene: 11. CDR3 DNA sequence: TGTGCCAGCAGCTTCCGACAGGGTATGGGAACCGGGGAGCTGTTTTTT. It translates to CASSFRQGMGTGELFF. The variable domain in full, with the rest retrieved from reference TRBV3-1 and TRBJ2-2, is DTAVSQTPKYLVTQMGNDKSIKCEQNLGHDTMYWYKQDSKKFLKIMFSYNNKELIINETVPNRFSPKSPDKAHLNLHINSLELGDSAVYFCASSFRQGMGTGELFFGEGSRLTVL.

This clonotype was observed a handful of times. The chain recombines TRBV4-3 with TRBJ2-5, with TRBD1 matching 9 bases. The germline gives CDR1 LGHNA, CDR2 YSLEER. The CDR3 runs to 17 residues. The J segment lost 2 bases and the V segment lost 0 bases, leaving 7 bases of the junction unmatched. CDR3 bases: TGCGCCAGCAGCCAAGACCCCGGGACAGGGCTACAAGAGACCCAGTACTTC. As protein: CASSQDPGTGLQETQYF.

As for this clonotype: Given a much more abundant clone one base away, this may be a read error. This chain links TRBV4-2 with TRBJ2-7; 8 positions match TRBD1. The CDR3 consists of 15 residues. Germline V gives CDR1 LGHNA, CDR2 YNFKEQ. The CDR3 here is CASSQDLTGGYGQYF. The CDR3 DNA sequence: TGTGCCAGCAGCCAAGATTTAACAGGGGGGTACGGGCAGTACTTC.

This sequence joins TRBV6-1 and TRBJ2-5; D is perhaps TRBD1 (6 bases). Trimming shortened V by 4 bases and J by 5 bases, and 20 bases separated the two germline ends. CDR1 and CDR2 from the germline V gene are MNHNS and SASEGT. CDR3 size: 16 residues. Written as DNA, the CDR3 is TGTGCCAGCAGTGTGGACGTCCGACAGGCGGAGGAGACCCAGTACTTC. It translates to CASSVDVRQAEETQYF.

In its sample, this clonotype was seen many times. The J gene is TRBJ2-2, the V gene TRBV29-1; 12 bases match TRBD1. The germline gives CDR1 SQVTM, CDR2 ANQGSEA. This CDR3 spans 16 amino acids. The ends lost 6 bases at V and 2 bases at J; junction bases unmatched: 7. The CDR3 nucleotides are TGCAGCGTGAGAAAGGGACAGGGGGCAAACACCGGGGAGCTGTTTTTT. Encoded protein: CSVRKGQGANTGELFF.

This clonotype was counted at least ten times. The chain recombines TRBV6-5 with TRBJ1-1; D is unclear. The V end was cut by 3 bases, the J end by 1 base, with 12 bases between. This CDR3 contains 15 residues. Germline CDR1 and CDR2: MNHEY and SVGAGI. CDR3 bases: TGTGCCAGCAGTTATCGTGCAGCCGAGAACACTGAAGCTTTCTTT. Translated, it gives CASSYRAAENTEAFF.

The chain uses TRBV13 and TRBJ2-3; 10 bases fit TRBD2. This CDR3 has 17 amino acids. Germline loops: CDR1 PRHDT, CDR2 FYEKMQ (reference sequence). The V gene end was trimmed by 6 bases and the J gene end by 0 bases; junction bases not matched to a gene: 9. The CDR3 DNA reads TGTGCCAGCAGTAAGCTTACTAGCGGGGCTAGCACAGATACGCAGTATTTT. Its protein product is CASSKLTSGASTDTQYF. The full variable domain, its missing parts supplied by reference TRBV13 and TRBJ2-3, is AAGVIQSPRHLIKEKRETATLKCYPIPRHDTVYWYQQGPGQDPQFLISFYEKMQSDKGSIPDRFSAQQFSDYHSELNMSSLELGDSALYFCASSKLTSGASTDTQYFGPGTRLTVL.

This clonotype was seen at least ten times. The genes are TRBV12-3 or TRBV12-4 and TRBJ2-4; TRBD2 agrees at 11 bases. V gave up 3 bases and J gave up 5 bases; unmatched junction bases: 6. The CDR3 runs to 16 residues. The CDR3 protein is CASSLKTSGVQNIQYF. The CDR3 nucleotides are TGTGCCAGCAGTTTGAAGACTAGCGGGGTCCAAAACATTCAGTACTTC.

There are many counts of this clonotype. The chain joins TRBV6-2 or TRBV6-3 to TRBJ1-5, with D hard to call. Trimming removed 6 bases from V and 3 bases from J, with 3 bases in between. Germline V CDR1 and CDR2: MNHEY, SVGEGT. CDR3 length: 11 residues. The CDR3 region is CASRNNQPQHF. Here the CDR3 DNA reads TGTGCCAGCAGGAACAATCAGCCCCAGCATTTT.

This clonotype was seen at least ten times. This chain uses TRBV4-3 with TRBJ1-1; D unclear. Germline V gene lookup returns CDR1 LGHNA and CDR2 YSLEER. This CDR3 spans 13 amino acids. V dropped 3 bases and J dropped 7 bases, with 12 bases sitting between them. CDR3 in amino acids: CASSHRPALEAFF. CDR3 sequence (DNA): TGCGCCAGCAGCCATCGACCCGCACTTGAAGCTTTCTTT.

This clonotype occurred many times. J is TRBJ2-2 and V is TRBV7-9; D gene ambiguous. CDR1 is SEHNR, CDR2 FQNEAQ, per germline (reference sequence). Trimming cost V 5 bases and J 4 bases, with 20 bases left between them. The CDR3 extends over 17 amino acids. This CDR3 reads CASSPSGRSSVTGELFF. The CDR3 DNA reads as TGTGCCAGCAGCCCTTCAGGACGGTCCTCAGTCACCGGGGAGCTGTTTTTT.

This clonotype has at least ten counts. DNA of the CDR3: TGTGCCAGCAGTTTAGGAGCGGGGGAAAACAATGAGCAGTTCTTC. It codes for CASSLGAGENNEQFF. The chain has TRBV12-3 or TRBV12-4 and TRBJ2-1, with 8 nucleotides matching TRBD2. With 1 base clipped from V and 5 bases from J, the junction kept 4 bases outside the gene matches. The length of the CDR3 is 15 residues.

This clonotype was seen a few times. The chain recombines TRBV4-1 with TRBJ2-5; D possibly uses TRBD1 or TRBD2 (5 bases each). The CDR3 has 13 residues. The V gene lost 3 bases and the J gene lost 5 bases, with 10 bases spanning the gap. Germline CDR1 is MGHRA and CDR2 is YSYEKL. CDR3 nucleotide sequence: TGCGCCAGCAGCCAGATGGGACGTGAGACCCAGTACTTC. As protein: CASSQMGRETQYF.

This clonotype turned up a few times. CDR3 residues: CASSFSGFGEQYF. CDR3 bases: TGTGCCAGCAGTTTCAGCGGCTTTGGCGAGCAGTACTTC. V gene TRBV27 combines with J gene TRBJ2-7; TRBD2 might be the D (5 bases). Germline-derived CDR1 and CDR2 are MNHEY and SMNVEV (reference sequence). With 3 bases removed from V and 6 bases from J, the gap between germline ends came to 12 bases. The CDR3 totals 13 residues.

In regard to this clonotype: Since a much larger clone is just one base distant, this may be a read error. In DNA form, the CDR3 reads TGTGCCAGCAGCTTTTCACTGGCTGGGGCCATAGATACGCAGTATTTT. It encodes CASSFSLAGAIDTQYF. The genes are TRBV5-6 and TRBJ2-3, with a weak D call TRBD1 (5 bases). The CDR3 is 16 amino acids. The germline V gene encodes CDR1 SGHDT and CDR2 YYEEEE. V dropped 2 bases and J dropped 5 bases, with 18 bases sitting between them.

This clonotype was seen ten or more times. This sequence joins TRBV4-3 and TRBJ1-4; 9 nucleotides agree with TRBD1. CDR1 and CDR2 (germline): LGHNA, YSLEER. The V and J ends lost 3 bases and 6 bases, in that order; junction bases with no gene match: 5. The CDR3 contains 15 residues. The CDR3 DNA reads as TGCGCCAGCAGCCAGGGGACAGGGTCTGATGAAAAACTGTTTTTT. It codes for CASSQGTGSDEKLFF.

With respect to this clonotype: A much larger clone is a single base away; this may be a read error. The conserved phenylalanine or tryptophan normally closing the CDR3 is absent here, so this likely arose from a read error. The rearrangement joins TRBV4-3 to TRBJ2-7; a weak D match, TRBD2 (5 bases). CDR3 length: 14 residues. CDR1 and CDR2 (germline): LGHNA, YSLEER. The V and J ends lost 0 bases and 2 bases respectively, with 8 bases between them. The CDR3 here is CASSQDEGAYEQYL. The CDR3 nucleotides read TGCGCCAGCAGCCAAGATGAGGGTGCCTACGAGCAGTACCTC.

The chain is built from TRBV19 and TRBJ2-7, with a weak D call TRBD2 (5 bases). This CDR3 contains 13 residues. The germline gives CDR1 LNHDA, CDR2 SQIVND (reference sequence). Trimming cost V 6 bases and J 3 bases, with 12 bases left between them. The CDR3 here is CASREGLLYEQYF. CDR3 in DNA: TGTGCCAGTAGGGAAGGACTTCTCTACGAGCAGTACTTC.

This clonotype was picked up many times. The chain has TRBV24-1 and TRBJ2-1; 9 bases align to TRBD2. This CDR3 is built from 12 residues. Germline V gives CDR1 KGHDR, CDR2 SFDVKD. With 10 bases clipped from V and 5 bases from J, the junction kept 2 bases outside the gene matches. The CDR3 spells CATRGGNNEQFF. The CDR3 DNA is TGTGCCACGCGGGGGGGAAACAATGAGCAGTTCTTC.

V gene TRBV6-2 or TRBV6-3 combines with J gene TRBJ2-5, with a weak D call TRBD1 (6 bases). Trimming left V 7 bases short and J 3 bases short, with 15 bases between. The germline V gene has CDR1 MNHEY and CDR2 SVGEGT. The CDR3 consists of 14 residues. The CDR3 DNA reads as TGTGCCAGCACCGCTCCGGGGACAAAAGAGACCCAGTACTTC. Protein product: CASTAPGTKETQYF.

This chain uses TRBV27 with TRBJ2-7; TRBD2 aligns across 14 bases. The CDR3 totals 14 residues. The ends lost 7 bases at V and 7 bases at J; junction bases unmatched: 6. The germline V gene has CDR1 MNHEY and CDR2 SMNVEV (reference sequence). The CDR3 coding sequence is TGTGCCAGCATGGGACTAGCGGGAGTTTCTGAGCAGTACTTC. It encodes CASMGLAGVSEQYF.

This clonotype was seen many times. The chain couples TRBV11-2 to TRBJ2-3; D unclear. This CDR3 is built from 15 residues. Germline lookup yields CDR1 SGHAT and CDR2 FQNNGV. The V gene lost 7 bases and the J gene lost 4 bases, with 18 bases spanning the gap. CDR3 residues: CASTPLPPESDTQYF. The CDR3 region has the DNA TGTGCCAGCACCCCCCTCCCGCCAGAATCAGATACGCAGTATTTT.

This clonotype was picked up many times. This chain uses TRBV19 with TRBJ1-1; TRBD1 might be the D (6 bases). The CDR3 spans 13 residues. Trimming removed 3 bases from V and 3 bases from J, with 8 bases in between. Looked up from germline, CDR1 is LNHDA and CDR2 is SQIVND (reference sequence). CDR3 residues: CASSMTGYTEAFF. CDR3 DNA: TGTGCCAGTAGTATGACAGGATACACTGAAGCTTTCTTT.